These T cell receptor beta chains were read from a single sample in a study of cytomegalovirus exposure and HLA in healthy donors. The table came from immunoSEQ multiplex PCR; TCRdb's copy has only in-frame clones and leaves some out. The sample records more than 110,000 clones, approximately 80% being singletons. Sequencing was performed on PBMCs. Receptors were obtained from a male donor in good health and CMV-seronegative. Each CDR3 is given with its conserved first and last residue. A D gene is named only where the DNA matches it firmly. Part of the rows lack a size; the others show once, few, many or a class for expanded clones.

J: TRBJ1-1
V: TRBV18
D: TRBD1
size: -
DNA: TGTGCCAGCTCACCCCGGACAGGGAGGACTGAAGCTTTCTTT
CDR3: CASSPRTGRTEAFF

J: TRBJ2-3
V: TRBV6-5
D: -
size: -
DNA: TGTGCCAGCAGTCCAGGGATGGGTACAGATACGCAGTATTTT
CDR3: CASSPGMGTDTQYF

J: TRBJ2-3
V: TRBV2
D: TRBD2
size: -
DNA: TGTGCCAGCAGACCGGGACTAGCGATGAGCACAGATACGCAGTATTTT
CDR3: CASRPGLAMSTDTQYF

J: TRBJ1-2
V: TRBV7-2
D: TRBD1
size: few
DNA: TGTGCCAGCAGCCCGGACAGGGCGAAGGGCTACACCTTC
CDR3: CASSPDRAKGYTF

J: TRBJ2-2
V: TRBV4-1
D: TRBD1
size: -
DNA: TGCGCCAGCAGCCAGTCCGGGACAGGGGGCTTCGGGGGGGAGCTGTTTTTT
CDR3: CASSQSGTGGFGGELFF

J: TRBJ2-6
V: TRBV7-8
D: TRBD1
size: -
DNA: TGTGCCAGCAGCACCTGGACAGGGGGTAACTCTGGGGCCAACGTCCTGACTTTC
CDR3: CASSTWTGGNSGANVLTF

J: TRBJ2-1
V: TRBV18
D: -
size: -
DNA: TGTGCCAGCTCACCACCAAACGGGGGAGATTACAATGAGCAGTTCTTC
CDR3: CASSPPNGGDYNEQFF

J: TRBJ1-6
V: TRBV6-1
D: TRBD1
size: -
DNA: TGTGCCAGCATGACCCGGGGACAGCTTAATTCACCCCTCCACTTT
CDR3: CASMTRGQLNSPLHF

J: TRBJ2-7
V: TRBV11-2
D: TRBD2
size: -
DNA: TGTGCCAGCAGCTCCCCCGGGGTTGGCGGGAGACTTAGAGACGAGCAGTACTTC
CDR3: CASSSPGVGGRLRDEQYF

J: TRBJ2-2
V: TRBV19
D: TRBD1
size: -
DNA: TGTGCCAGTAGTATTGGGACAGGGGCCACCGGGGAGCTGTTTTTT
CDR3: CASSIGTGATGELFF

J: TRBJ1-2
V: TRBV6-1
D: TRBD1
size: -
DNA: TGTGCCAGCAGTGGGGGGACAGGGGAGGCGAACTATGGCTACACCTTC
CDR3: CASSGGTGEANYGYTF

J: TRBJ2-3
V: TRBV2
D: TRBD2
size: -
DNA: TGTGCCAGCCGACGGGGGGAATTAGTTACAGATACGCAGTATTTT
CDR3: CASRRGELVTDTQYF

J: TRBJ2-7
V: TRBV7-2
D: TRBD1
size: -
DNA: TGTGCCAGCAGCCGAAAAGCCGGGACAGATGCCTACGAGCAGTACTTC
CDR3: CASSRKAGTDAYEQYF

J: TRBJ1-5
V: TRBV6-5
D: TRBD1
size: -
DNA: TGTGCCAGCAGGACAGGGAATAGCAATCAGCCCCAGCATTTT
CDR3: CASRTGNSNQPQHF

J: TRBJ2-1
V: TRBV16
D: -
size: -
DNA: TGTGCCAGCAGCCAATCCCCCGGGGATGAGCAGTTCTTC
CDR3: CASSQSPGDEQFF

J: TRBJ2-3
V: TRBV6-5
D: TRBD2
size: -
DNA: TGTGCCAGCACGACTAGCTTGGCAGATACGCAGTATTTT
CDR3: CASTTSLADTQYF

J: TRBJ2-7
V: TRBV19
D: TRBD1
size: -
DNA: TGTGCCAGTAGTATACACGGGACAGGGGGCGCGGGCGAGCAGTACTTC
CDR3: CASSIHGTGGAGEQYF

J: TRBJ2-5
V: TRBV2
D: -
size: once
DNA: TGTGCCACCAGACGGGATATCCAAGAGACCCAGTACTTC
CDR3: CATRRDIQETQYF

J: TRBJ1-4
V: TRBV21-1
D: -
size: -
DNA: -
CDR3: CASSKVGRGTANEKLFF

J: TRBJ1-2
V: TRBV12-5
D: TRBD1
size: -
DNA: TGTGCTAGTGGTTTGGTAAGAGGACAGGACAACTATGGCTACACCTTC
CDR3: CASGLVRGQDNYGYTF

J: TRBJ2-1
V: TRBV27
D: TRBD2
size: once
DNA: TGTGCCAGCAGTTCGGGAGGGGATGAGCAGTTCTTC
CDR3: CASSSGGDEQFF

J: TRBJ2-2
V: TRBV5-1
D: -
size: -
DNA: TGCGCCAGCAGCTTGAGAGTGAACACCGGGGAGCTGTTTTTT
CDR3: CASSLRVNTGELFF

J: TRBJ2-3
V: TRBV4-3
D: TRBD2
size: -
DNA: TGCGCCAGCAGACCCGGGACTAGCGGGGGGGACCCACCAGATACGCAGTATTTT
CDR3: CASRPGTSGGDPPDTQYF

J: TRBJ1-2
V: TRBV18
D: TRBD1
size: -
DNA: TGTGCCAGCTCACCACCGGGGGACAGGGAATTTTATGGCTACACCTTC
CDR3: CASSPPGDREFYGYTF

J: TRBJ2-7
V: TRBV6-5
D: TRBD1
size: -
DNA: TGTGCCAGCAGTTACACCTCCGGGACAGACACTTACGAGCAGTACTTC
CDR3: CASSYTSGTDTYEQYF

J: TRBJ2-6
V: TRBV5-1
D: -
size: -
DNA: TGCGCCAGCAGCTCCACAGGGAGTGGGGCCAACGTCCTGACTTTC
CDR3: CASSSTGSGANVLTF

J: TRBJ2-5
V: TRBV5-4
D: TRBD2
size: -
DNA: TGTGCCAGCAGCCCCCCGGGGGTAGCGGGGAAAGAGACCCAGTACTTC
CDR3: CASSPPGVAGKETQYF

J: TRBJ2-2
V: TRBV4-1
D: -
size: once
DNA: TGCGCCAGCAGCCAATTCGGGGGGAACACCGGGGAGCTGTTTTTT
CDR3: CASSQFGGNTGELFF

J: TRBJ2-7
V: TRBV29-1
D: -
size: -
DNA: TGCAGCGTCCCCACGGGGAACGAGCAGTACTTC
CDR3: CSVPTGNEQYF

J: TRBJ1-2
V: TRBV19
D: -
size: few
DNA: TGTGCCAGTAGTCAAGCGGAGGCCCCTAAGGATGGCTACACCTTC
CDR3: CASSQAEAPKDGYTF

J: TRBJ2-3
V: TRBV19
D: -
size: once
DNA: TGTGCCAGTAGTATAGGAGGGGGACGGGGGGAGTGGGGAGATACGCAGTATTTT
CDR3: CASSIGGGRGEWGDTQYF

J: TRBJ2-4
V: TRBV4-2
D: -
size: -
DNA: TGTGCCAGCAGAGGACGCGGGGATGAATCCAAAAACATTCAGTACTTC
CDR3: CASRGRGDESKNIQYF

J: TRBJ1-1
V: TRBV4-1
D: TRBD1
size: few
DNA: TGCGCCAGCAGCCTAAACAGGGGGATGAACACTGAAGCTTTCTTT
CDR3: CASSLNRGMNTEAFF

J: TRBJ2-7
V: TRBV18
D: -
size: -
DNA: TGTGCCAGCTCACCACGGTCAGTGGGGACACGGGGATACGAGCAGTACTTC
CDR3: CASSPRSVGTRGYEQYF

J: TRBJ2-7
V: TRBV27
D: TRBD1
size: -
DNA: TGTGCCAGCAGCCCCGGGACAGGGTCCAGCGAGCAGTACTTC
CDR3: CASSPGTGSSEQYF

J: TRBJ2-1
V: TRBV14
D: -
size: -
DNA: TGTGCCAGCAGCTTCTTTGGGAGCAATGAGCAGTTCTTC
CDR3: CASSFFGSNEQFF

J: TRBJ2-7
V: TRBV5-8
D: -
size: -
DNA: TGTGCCAGCAGCCGGACACGCTACGAGCAGTACTTC
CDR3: CASSRTRYEQYF

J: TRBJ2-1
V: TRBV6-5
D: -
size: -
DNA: TGTGCCAGCAGCCTACTGGGGCCCCAAGGGAATGAGCAGTTCTTC
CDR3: CASSLLGPQGNEQFF

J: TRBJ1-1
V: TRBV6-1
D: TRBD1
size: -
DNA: TGTGCCAGCAGTGAAGTGGGACAGACGAACACTGAAGCTTTCTTT
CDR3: CASSEVGQTNTEAFF

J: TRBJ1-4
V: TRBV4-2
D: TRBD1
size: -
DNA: TGTGCCAGCATGACGCGGGACAGGGGATTAAGCTCTGAAAAACTGTTTTTT
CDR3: CASMTRDRGLSSEKLFF